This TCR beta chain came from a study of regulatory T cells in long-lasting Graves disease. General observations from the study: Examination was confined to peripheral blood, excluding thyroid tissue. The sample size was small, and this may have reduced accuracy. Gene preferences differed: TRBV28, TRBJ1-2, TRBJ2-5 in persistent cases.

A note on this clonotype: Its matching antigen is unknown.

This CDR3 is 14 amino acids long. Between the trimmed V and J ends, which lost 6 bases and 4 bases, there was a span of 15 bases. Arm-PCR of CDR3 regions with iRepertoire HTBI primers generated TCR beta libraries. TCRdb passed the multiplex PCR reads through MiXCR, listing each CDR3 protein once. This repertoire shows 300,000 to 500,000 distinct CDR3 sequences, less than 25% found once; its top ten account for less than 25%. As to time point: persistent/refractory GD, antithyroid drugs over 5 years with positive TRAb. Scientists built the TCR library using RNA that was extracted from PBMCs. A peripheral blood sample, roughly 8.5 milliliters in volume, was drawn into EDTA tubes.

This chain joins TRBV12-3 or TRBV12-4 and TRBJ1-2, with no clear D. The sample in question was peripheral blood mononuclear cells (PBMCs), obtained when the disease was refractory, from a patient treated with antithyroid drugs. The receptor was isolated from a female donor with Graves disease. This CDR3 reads CASSPTRVGYGYTF. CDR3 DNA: TGTGCCAGCAGCCCGACCCGGGTCGGCTATGGCTACACCTTC.